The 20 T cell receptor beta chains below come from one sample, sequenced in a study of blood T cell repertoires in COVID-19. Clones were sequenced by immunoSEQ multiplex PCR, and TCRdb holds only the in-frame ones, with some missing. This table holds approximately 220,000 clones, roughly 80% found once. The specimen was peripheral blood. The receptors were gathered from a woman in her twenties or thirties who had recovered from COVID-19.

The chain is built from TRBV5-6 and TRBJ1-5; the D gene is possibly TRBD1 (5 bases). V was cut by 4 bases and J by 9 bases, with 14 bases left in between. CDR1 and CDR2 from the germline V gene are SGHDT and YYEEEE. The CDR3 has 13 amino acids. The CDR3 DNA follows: TGTGCCAGCAGCATGGGCCCTAGGGGGCCCCAGCATTTT. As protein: CASSMGPRGPQHF.

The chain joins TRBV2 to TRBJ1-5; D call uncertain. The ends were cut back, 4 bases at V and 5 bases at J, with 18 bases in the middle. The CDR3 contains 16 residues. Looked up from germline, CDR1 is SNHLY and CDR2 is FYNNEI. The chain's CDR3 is CASSAKREPGDQPQHF. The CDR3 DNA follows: TGTGCCAGCAGTGCAAAGCGGGAGCCTGGGGATCAGCCCCAGCATTTT.

The CDR3 DNA reads as TGTGCCAGCAGCTGGCAGGGGACGTTAGTCTCCTACAATGAGCAGTTCTTC. Translated: CASSWQGTLVSYNEQFF. V gene TRBV11-2 combines with J gene TRBJ2-1, with TRBD1 as a possible D gene (6 bases). Germline CDR1 is SGHAT and CDR2 is FQNNGV. The CDR3 runs 17 residues. With 4 bases removed from V and 0 bases from J, the gap between germline ends came to 16 bases.

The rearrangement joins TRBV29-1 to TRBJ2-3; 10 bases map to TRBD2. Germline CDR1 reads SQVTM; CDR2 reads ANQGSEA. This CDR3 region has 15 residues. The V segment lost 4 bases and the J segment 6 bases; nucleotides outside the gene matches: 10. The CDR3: CSVGTSGSGGDTQYF. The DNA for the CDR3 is TGCAGCGTTGGGACTAGCGGATCCGGGGGGGATACGCAGTATTTT.

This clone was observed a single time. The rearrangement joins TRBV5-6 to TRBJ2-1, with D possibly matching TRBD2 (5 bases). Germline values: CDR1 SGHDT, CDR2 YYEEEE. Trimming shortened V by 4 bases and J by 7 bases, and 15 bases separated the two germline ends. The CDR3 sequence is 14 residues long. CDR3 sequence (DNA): TGTGCCAGCAGCCCGCGCGGACTTGGGAATGAGCAGTTCTTC. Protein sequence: CASSPRGLGNEQFF. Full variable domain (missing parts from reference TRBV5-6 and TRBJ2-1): DAGVTQSPTHLIKTRGQQVTLRCSPKSGHDTVSWYQQALGQGPQFIFQYYEEEERQRGNFPDRFSGHQFPNYSSELNVNALLLGDSALYLCASSPRGLGNEQFFGPGTRLTVL.

CDR3 loop: CASTGTTGLGSSGANVLTF. CDR3 nucleotide sequence: TGCGCCAGCACCGGAACGACAGGATTAGGAAGCTCTGGGGCCAACGTCCTGACTTTC. V and J are TRBV23-1 and TRBJ2-6; a possible D gene is TRBD1 (6 bases). TRBV23-1 is labeled an ORF, and its function is uncertain. V was trimmed by 7 bases and J by 0 bases, leaving 22 bases between them. The CDR3 covers 19 residues.

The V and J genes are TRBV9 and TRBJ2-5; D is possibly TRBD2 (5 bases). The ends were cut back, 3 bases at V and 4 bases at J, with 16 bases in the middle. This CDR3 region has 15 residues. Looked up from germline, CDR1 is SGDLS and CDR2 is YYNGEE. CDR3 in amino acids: CASSAVSREGETQYF. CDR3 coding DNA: TGTGCCAGCAGCGCTGTAAGCCGGGAAGGAGAGACCCAGTACTTC.

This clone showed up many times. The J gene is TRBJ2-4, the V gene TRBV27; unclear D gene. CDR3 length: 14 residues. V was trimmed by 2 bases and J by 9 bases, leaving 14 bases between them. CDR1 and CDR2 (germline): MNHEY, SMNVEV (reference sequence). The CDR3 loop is CASSLRGPRGIQYF. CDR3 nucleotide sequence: TGTGCCAGCAGTTTACGAGGCCCCCGCGGCATTCAGTACTTC.

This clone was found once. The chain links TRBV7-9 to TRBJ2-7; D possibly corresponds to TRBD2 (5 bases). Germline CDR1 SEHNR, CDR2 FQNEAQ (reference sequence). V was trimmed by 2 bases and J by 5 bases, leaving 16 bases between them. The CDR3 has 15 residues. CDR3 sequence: CASSLRTSGAHEQYF. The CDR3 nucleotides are TGTGCCAGCAGCTTAAGGACTTCAGGAGCCCACGAGCAGTACTTC.

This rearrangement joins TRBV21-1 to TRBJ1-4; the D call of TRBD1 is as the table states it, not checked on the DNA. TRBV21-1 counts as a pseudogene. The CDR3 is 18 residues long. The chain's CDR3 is CASSKYTTGGAPGEKLFF. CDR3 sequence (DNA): TGTGCCAGCAGCAAATACACAACAGGGGGCGCCCCCGGGGAAAAACTGTTTTTT.

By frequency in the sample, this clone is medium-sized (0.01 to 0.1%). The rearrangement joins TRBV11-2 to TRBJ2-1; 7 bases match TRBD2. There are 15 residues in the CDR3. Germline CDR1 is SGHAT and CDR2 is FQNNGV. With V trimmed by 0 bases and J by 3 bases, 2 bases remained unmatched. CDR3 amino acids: CASSLEASGYNEQFF. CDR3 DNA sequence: TGTGCCAGCAGCTTAGAGGCTAGCGGCTACAATGAGCAGTTCTTC.

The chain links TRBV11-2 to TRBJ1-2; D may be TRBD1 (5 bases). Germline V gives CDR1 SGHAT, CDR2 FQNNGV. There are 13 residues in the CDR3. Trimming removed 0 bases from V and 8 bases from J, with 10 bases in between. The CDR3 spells CASSLDRAGGYTF. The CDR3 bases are TGTGCCAGCAGCTTAGACAGGGCAGGCGGCTACACCTTC.

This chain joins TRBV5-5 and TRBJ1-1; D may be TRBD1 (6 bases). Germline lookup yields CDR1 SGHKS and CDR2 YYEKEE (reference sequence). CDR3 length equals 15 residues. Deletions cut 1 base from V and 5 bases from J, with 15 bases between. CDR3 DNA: TGTGCCAGCAGCTTGTGGGCCTCCGACAGGACTGAAGCTTTCTTT. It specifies CASSLWASDRTEAFF.

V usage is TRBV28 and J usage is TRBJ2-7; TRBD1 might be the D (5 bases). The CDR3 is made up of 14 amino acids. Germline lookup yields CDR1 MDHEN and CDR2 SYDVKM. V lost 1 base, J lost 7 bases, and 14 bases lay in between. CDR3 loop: CASSLSGQGWEQYF. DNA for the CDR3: TGTGCCAGCAGTTTATCGGGTCAGGGCTGGGAGCAGTACTTC.

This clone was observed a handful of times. In nucleotides, the CDR3 is TGTGCCAGCAGCGTCGGACAGGGAGGTTTTCCTGAAGCTTTCTTT. This codes for CASSVGQGGFPEAFF. V gene TRBV7-9 combines with J gene TRBJ1-1; 8 nucleotides match TRBD1. After removal of 5 bases from V and 6 bases from J, the junction contained 11 bases not matched to a gene. From germline, CDR1 is SEHNR and CDR2 FQNEAQ (reference sequence). There are 15 residues in the CDR3.

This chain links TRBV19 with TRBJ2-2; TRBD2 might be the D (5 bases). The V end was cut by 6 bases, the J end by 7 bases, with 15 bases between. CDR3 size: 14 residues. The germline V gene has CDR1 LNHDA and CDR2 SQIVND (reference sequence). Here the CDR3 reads CASRDSRWLGELFF. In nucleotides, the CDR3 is TGTGCCAGTAGGGACTCTAGATGGCTCGGGGAGCTGTTTTTT.

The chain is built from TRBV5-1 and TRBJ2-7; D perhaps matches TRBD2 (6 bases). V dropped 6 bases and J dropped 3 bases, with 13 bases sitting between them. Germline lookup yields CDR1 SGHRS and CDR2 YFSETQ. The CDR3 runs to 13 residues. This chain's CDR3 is CASTGGTVYEQYF. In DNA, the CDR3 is TGCGCCAGCACCGGGGGAACCGTCTACGAGCAGTACTTC.

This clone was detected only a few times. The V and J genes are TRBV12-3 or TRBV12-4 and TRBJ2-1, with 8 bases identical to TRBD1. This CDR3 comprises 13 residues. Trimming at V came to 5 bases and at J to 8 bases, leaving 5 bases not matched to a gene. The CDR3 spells CASSIDRGDEQFF. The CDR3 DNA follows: TGTGCCAGCAGTATCGACAGGGGCGATGAGCAGTTCTTC.

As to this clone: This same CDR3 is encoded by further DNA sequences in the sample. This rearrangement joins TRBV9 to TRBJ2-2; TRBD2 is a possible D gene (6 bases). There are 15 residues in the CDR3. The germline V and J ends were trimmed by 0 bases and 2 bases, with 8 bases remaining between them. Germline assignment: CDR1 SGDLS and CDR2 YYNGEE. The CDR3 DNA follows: TGTGCCAGCAGCGTAGACGGGAGCAACACCGGGGAGCTGTTTTTT. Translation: CASSVDGSNTGELFF.

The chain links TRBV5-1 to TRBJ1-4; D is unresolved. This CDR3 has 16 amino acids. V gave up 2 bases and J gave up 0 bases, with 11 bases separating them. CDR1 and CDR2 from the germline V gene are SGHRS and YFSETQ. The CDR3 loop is CASSFRPDATNEKLFF. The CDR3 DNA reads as TGCGCCAGCAGCTTCAGGCCAGATGCAACTAATGAAAAACTGTTTTTT.